What follows are 30 T cell receptor beta chains derived from one specimen sequenced in a study of early stage breast cancer tumors. Using immunoSEQ multiplex PCR, the repertoire was profiled, and TCRdb retains in-frame clones only, with some absent. The sample has roughly 49,000 clones, around four fifths seen once; the top ten hold 3.4%. Specimen: blood. The receptors were sampled from a person aged 35 to 50 with breast cancer.

This clone was recorded a few times. The chain uses TRBV29-1 and TRBJ2-7; a weak D match, TRBD1 (5 bases). The CDR3 has 13 amino acids. The V gene lost 3 bases and the J gene lost 0 bases, with 9 bases spanning the gap. Germline assignment: CDR1 SQVTM and CDR2 ANQGSEA. For the CDR3, the DNA is TGCAGCGTTGAGGTTCAGGGCTCCTACGAGCAGTACTTC. Translated, it gives CSVEVQGSYEQYF.

This clone was observed once. The chain joins TRBV18 to TRBJ2-7; D uncertain. Germline V CDR1 and CDR2: KGHSH, LQKENI. This CDR3 comprises 14 residues. With 0 bases removed from V and 6 bases from J, the gap between germline ends came to 12 bases. The CDR3 protein is CASSPPALKGEQYF. For the CDR3, the DNA is TGTGCCAGCTCACCACCCGCCCTTAAGGGCGAGCAGTACTTC. Full variable domain (outside the CDR3, taken from reference TRBV18 and TRBJ2-7): NAGVMQNPRHLVRRRGQEARLRCSPMKGHSHVYWYRQLPEEGLKFMVYLQKENIIDESGMPKERFSAEFPKEGPSILRIQQVVRGDSAAYFCASSPPALKGEQYFGPGTRLTVT.

This clone has only a few counts. The V and J genes are TRBV14 and TRBJ2-3, with 7 bases matching TRBD2. Germline V gene lookup returns CDR1 SGHDN and CDR2 FVKESK. V lost 6 bases and J lost 2; bases outside the gene matches: 11. The CDR3 totals 16 residues. The CDR3 DNA follows: TGTGCCAGCAGTCCCTTACTAGCGCCGACCACAGATACGCAGTATTTT. Amino acids: CASSPLLAPTTDTQYF.

The J gene is TRBJ1-2, the V gene TRBV6-5; the D is unclear. Per the germline V gene, CDR1 is MNHEY and CDR2 is SVGAGI. V was clipped by 5 bases and J by 7 bases, with 20 bases between them. The CDR3 consists of 15 residues. CDR3 coding DNA: TGTGCCAGCAGTCCTTCGGAAGGCGGGATCAGTGGCTACACCTTC. As protein: CASSPSEGGISGYTF.

The chain recombines TRBV19 with TRBJ2-1; D perhaps matches TRBD2 (5 bases). Germline CDR1 LNHDA, CDR2 SQIVND (reference sequence). The CDR3 is 14 amino acids. Deletions cut 3 bases from V and 4 bases from J, with 10 bases between. The CDR3 is CASSMTSGYNEQFF. The CDR3 DNA reads as TGTGCCAGTAGTATGACGAGCGGATACAATGAGCAGTTCTTC. Variable domain in full (rest from reference TRBV19 and TRBJ2-1): DGGITQSPKYLFRKEGQNVTLSCEQNLNHDAMYWYRQDPGQGLRLIYYSQIVNDFQKGDIAEGYSVSREKKESFPLTVTSAQKNPTAFYLCASSMTSGYNEQFFGPGTRLTVL.

The chain employs TRBV6-4 and TRBJ2-1, with TRBD2 matching 8 bases. Per the germline V gene, CDR1 is MRHNA and CDR2 is SNTAGT. The length of the CDR3 is 16 residues. V lost 2 bases, J lost 0 bases, and 3 bases stayed unmatched. The CDR3 DNA is TGTGCCAGCAGTGACGGGAGCGGGAGCTCCTACAATGAGCAGTTCTTC. Amino acids: CASSDGSGSSYNEQFF.

The chain has TRBV21-1 and TRBJ2-3. TRBV21-1 is classified as a pseudogene. The CDR3 runs 17 residues. The CDR3 protein is CASSKRAETICTDTQYF. The CDR3 coding sequence is TGTGCCAGCAGCAAACGGGCAGAGACGATCTGCACAGATACGCAGTATTTT.

The chain has TRBV7-6 and TRBJ2-7, with 9 bases matching TRBD1. CDR3 length equals 14 residues. Per the germline V gene, CDR1 is SGHVS and CDR2 is FNYEAQ. J lost 2 bases, V lost 6 bases, and 5 bases had no gene match. For the CDR3, the DNA is TGTGCCAGCAGTACCGGGACAGGGACCTACGAGCAGTACTTC. The encoded protein is CASSTGTGTYEQYF.

This rearrangement joins TRBV5-1 to TRBJ1-2; D uncertain. There are 15 residues in the CDR3. Trimming shortened V by 4 bases and J by 2 bases, and 15 bases separated the two germline ends. CDR1 and CDR2 from the germline V gene are SGHRS and YFSETQ. The CDR3 coding sequence is TGCGCCAGCAGCCCAGCCCCTGCGGAGAACTATGGCTACACCTTC. It is translated as CASSPAPAENYGYTF.

This clone has only a few counts. J is TRBJ2-7 and V is TRBV7-8; D gene unclear. CDR1 is SGHVS and CDR2 is FQNEAQ in the germline V gene. Between the trimmed V and J ends, which lost 3 bases and 3 bases, there was a span of 6 bases. The CDR3 runs 12 residues. CDR3 protein: CASSFRHYEQYF. The CDR3 DNA sequence: TGTGCCAGCAGCTTCAGACACTACGAGCAGTACTTC.

The V call is TRBV6-5, the J call TRBJ1-5; D may be TRBD1 (5 bases). The CDR3 runs 13 residues. V was cut by 5 bases and J by 3 bases, with 8 bases left in between. Germline V gene lookup returns CDR1 MNHEY and CDR2 SVGAGI. CDR3 protein: CASSPGNNQPQHF. In nucleotides, the CDR3 is TGTGCCAGCAGTCCAGGGAACAATCAGCCCCAGCATTTT.

The chain joins TRBV11-3 to TRBJ2-5; D uncertain. CDR3 size: 13 residues. The ends were cut back, 3 bases at V and 7 bases at J, with 12 bases in the middle. The germline V gene has CDR1 SGHNT and CDR2 YENEEA. This CDR3 reads CASSFERSGTQYF. In nucleotides, the CDR3 is TGTGCCAGCAGCTTTGAACGGTCCGGGACCCAGTACTTC.

V is TRBV30 and J is TRBJ2-3, with D possibly being TRBD2 (7 bases). This CDR3 is 14 amino acids long. CDR1 GTSNPN and CDR2 SVGIG come from the germline V gene (reference sequence). Trimming shortened V by 5 bases and J by 2 bases, and 14 bases separated the two germline ends. CDR3 bases: TGTGCCTGGGGTGGCGGGGGCTTCACAGATACGCAGTATTTT. It codes for CAWGGGGFTDTQYF.

This sequence joins TRBV21-1 and TRBJ2-2. TRBV21-1 is reported as a pseudogene. The CDR3 loop spans 18 amino acids. CDR3 sequence: CASRNKEGTDPGPGELFF. CDR3 DNA: TGTGCCAGCAGGAATAAAGAGGGGACGGACCCCGGGCCCGGGGAGCTGTTTTTT.

V is TRBV30 and J is TRBJ1-2, with D possibly matching TRBD1 (5 bases). CDR1 and CDR2 from the germline V gene are GTSNPN and SVGIG (reference sequence). This CDR3 has 16 residues. The V gene lost 4 bases and the J gene lost 6 bases, with 24 bases spanning the gap. The CDR3 DNA reads as TGTGCCTGGACGGAGGAGTGGGACGTCGGCGTTAATGGCTACACCTTC. Translation: CAWTEEWDVGVNGYTF.

This chain joins TRBV30 and TRBJ1-5; possibly TRBD1 for D (5 bases). Trimming shortened V by 8 bases and J by 6 bases, and 20 bases separated the two germline ends. Germline assignment: CDR1 GTSNPN and CDR2 SVGIG (reference sequence). CDR3 length equals 14 residues. CDR3: CAPGPGEGVQPQHF. The CDR3, as DNA: TGTGCCCCGGGTCCGGGGGAAGGGGTTCAGCCCCAGCATTTT.

This clone was counted a few times. The genes are TRBV6-1 and TRBJ2-7; no definite D call. V lost 3 bases, J lost 6 bases, and 15 bases lay in between. This CDR3 is 14 amino acids long. CDR1 is MNHNS and CDR2 is SASEGT in the germline V gene. CDR3 residues: CASSEEPEPGEQYF. Here the CDR3 DNA reads TGTGCCAGCAGTGAGGAGCCCGAACCGGGCGAGCAGTACTTC.

The chain couples TRBV19 to TRBJ1-4, with TRBD1 identical over 7 bases. Germline V gives CDR1 LNHDA, CDR2 SQIVND (reference sequence). V shed 7 bases and J 0 bases; nucleotides not matched to a gene: 5. The CDR3 sequence is 15 residues long. Here the CDR3 DNA reads TGTGCCAGTACGTCAGGGGGAACAACTAATGAAAAACTGTTTTTT. The encoded protein is CASTSGGTTNEKLFF.

The chain employs TRBV7-6 and TRBJ2-2; weak D call: TRBD2 (6 bases). V lost 2 bases and J 1 base, leaving 11 bases between the germline ends. CDR1 and CDR2 (germline): SGHVS, FNYEAQ. This CDR3 has 16 amino acids. The CDR3 DNA is TGTGCCAGCAGCTTAATCGGTAGCGGGAACACCGGGGAGCTGTTTTTT. Its protein is CASSLIGSGNTGELFF.

This chain links TRBV19 with TRBJ2-6; no reliable D call. The CDR3 is 13 residues long. The V end lost 2 bases, the J end lost 11 bases, and 10 bases lay between the germline ends. CDR1 is LNHDA and CDR2 is SQIVND in the germline V gene (reference sequence). CDR3 DNA sequence: TGTGCCAGTAGTATATGGGGTAGGGACGTCCTGACTTTC. Protein sequence: CASSIWGRDVLTF.

This clone is a singleton in its sample. This chain's CDR3 is CSVGGGSSETQYF. CDR3 DNA sequence: TGCAGCGTTGGAGGGGGTTCTTCAGAGACCCAGTACTTC. V gene TRBV29-1 combines with J gene TRBJ2-5; TRBD1 is a possible D gene (6 bases). The CDR3 contains 13 residues. The germline gives CDR1 SQVTM, CDR2 ANQGSEA. V was trimmed by 4 bases and J by 4 bases, leaving 13 bases between them.

The rearrangement links TRBV2 to TRBJ2-5, with TRBD2 matching 7 bases. The J segment lost 4 bases and the V segment lost 1 base, leaving 3 bases of the junction unmatched. Looked up from germline, CDR1 is SNHLY and CDR2 is FYNNEI. The CDR3 runs 14 residues. The CDR3 is CASSEGTRRETQYF. CDR3 nucleotides: TGTGCCAGCAGTGAAGGGACTAGAAGAGAGACCCAGTACTTC.

The chain uses TRBV10-1 and TRBJ1-3; D not certain. CDR1 and CDR2 from the germline V gene are WNHNN and SYGVQD (reference sequence). Trimming took off 4 bases at V and 0 bases at J, with 19 bases between the two ends. The CDR3 consists of 18 residues. CDR3 bases: TGCGCCAGCAGTGTGGGTCAACCAGGACTGGCCTCTGGAAACACCATATATTTT. It specifies CASSVGQPGLASGNTIYF.

This clone was seen a few times. The CDR3 sequence: CASSLATTDTQYF. The DNA of the CDR3 is TGTGCCAGCAGTTTAGCAACCACAGATACGCAGTATTTT. The V and J genes are TRBV5-6 and TRBJ2-3; no firm D call. From germline, CDR1 is SGHDT and CDR2 YYEEEE. The V end lost 5 bases, the J end lost 2 bases, and 9 bases lay between the germline ends. CDR3 length: 13 amino acids.

This chain connects TRBV5-1 to TRBJ1-2, with 10 bases matching TRBD1. The CDR3 is 12 amino acids. Germline CDR1 is SGHRS and CDR2 is YFSETQ. V gave up 7 bases and J gave up 3 bases; unmatched junction bases: 0. CDR3: CASGQGDYGYTF. The CDR3 DNA sequence: TGCGCCAGCGGACAGGGGGACTATGGCTACACCTTC.

The chain combines TRBV9 with TRBJ1-1; tentatively, D is TRBD1 (5 bases). The germline V gene has CDR1 SGDLS and CDR2 YYNGEE. V was shortened by 0 bases and J by 4 bases, with 16 bases between the two germline ends. The CDR3 sequence is 16 residues long. The CDR3 here is CASSVEGWGGSTEAFF. In DNA form, the CDR3 reads TGTGCCAGCAGCGTAGAAGGTTGGGGGGGGAGCACTGAAGCTTTCTTT.

A single count supports this clone. The rearrangement joins TRBV7-3 to TRBJ2-2, with 8 bases fitting TRBD1. The V gene's germline CDR1 is SGHTA and CDR2 FQGTGA. There are 17 residues in the CDR3. The V gene end was trimmed by 5 bases and the J gene end by 2 bases; junction bases not matched to a gene: 10. The CDR3 region has the DNA TGTGCCAGCAGCCCCGGCTTGGGACAGGCCAACACCGGGGAGCTGTTTTTT. Translation: CASSPGLGQANTGELFF.

The rearrangement uses TRBV7-2 and TRBJ2-2, with a tentative D call TRBD2 (5 bases). Deletions cut 5 bases from V and 0 bases from J, with 16 bases between. The CDR3 sequence is 17 residues long. Looked up from germline, CDR1 is SGHTA and CDR2 is FQGNSA. This CDR3 reads CASSEEIAFANTGELFF. CDR3 sequence (DNA): TGTGCCAGCAGCGAAGAAATAGCGTTCGCGAACACCGGGGAGCTGTTTTTT.

This rearrangement joins TRBV19 to TRBJ2-7; D is tentatively TRBD1 or TRBD2 (5 bases each). Germline V lookup: CDR1 LNHDA, CDR2 SQIVND (reference sequence). V lost 3 bases and J 2 bases, leaving 14 bases between the germline ends. The CDR3 loop spans 15 amino acids. CDR3 residues: CASSIDSGTAYEQYF. The CDR3 region has the DNA TGTGCCAGTAGTATCGACAGCGGAACCGCCTACGAGCAGTACTTC.

Here the CDR3 DNA reads TGTGCCACCAGCAGAGATCCGGGAGCGTACGAGCAGTACTTC. Protein sequence: CATSRDPGAYEQYF. V gene TRBV15 combines with J gene TRBJ2-7; TRBD2 might be the D (6 bases). Germline CDR1 and CDR2: LNHNV and YYDKDF (reference sequence). The CDR3 totals 14 residues. V was trimmed by 0 bases and J by 4 bases, leaving 10 bases between them.